This T cell receptor (beta chain) came from a study of shared clonotypes between healthy human individuals. V was shortened by 5 bases and J by 4 bases, with 11 bases between the two germline ends. CDR3 length: 13 amino acids. Germline CDR1 and CDR2: MDHEN and SYDVKM. The method was immunoSEQ multiplex PCR; TCRdb's version includes in-frame clones alone and lacks a portion of them. This table has approximately 1,000,000 clones, 60% to 85% appearing once. Sequencing input: memory CD4+ T cells from PBMCs. This sample's subset: CD45RA-negative fraction. The chain combines TRBV28 with TRBJ1-1; D gene unclear. This clonotype was obtained from a man younger than 30 in good health. Some clones in this sample may be carry-over from other donors' samples. The CDR3 spells CASSVEAGTEAFF. In DNA form, the CDR3 reads TGTGCCAGCAGTGTGGAGGCGGGCACTGAAGCTTTCTTT.